One and the same sample provided the 16 T cell receptor beta chains below, sequenced in a study of shared clonotypes between healthy human individuals. The repertoire was sequenced with immunoSEQ multiplex PCR; TCRdb's copy has only in-frame clones and lacks some. The data hold about 1 million clones, with around 76% observed a single time. Specimen: memory CD4+ T cells sorted from blood. The sample's subset: CD45RA-negative fraction. These receptors were collected from a man aged 18 to 30 in good health.

The chain couples TRBV2 to TRBJ2-2; 14 nucleotides agree with TRBD2. This CDR3 has 15 residues. V lost 8 bases, J lost 4 bases, and 3 bases stayed unmatched. CDR1 is SNHLY and CDR2 is FYNNEI in the germline V gene. CDR3 region: CASGGLAGVTGELFF. The CDR3 bases are TGTGCCAGCGGGGGACTAGCGGGAGTCACCGGGGAGCTGTTTTTT.

J is TRBJ2-1 and V is TRBV14, with TRBD2 matching 7 bases. The CDR3 sequence is 16 residues long. CDR1 and CDR2 (germline): SGHDN, FVKESK. The junction had 8 bases not matched to a gene; V was cut back by 4 bases and J by 2 bases. The CDR3 reads CASSPAGGSPYNEQFF. CDR3 DNA: TGTGCCAGCAGCCCTGCCGGGGGGTCCCCCTACAATGAGCAGTTCTTC.

This clone has just one count. V and J are TRBV7-9 and TRBJ2-3; D is undetermined. Germline V gene lookup returns CDR1 SEHNR and CDR2 FQNEAQ (reference sequence). This CDR3 is 16 amino acids long. V was shortened by 6 bases and J by 0 bases, with 16 bases between the two germline ends. The CDR3 sequence is CASSLSSTESTDTQYF. The CDR3 DNA follows: TGTGCCAGCAGTCTTTCTTCCACGGAAAGCACAGATACGCAGTATTTT. The whole variable domain, remainder taken from reference TRBV7-9 and TRBJ2-3, is DTGVSQNPRHKITKRGQNVTFRCDPISEHNRLYWYRQTLGQGPEFLTYFQNEAQLEKSRLLSDRFSAERPKGSFSTLEIQRTEQGDSAMYLCASSLSSTESTDTQYFGPGTRLTVL.

The chain joins TRBV10-3 to TRBJ2-5; D may be TRBD2 (5 bases). The CDR3 extends over 12 amino acids. Trimming shortened V by 10 bases and J by 4 bases, and 13 bases separated the two germline ends. Germline V gene sequence: CDR1 ENHRY, CDR2 SYGVKD. For the CDR3, the DNA is TGTGCCACCTCGACGGAGGCAGAGACCCAGTACTTC. Amino acid sequence: CATSTEAETQYF.

The rearrangement joins TRBV9 to TRBJ1-6; unclear D gene. The CDR3 length is 14 residues. Germline assignment: CDR1 SGDLS and CDR2 YYNGEE. V was cut by 2 bases and J by 7 bases, with 10 bases left in between. In nucleotides, the CDR3 is TGTGCCAGCAGCGTTGCTGGGAAGAATTCACCCCTCCACTTT. Amino acids: CASSVAGKNSPLHF.

This rearrangement joins TRBV15 to TRBJ2-3, with 9 bases lining up with TRBD2. The CDR3 length is 13 residues. Per germline, CDR1 LNHNV and CDR2 YYDKDF (reference sequence). V lost 9 bases, J lost 6 bases, and 7 bases stayed unmatched. CDR3 nucleotides: TGTGCCACTTCTAGCGGGGCCTCTGATACGCAGTATTTT. This translates into CATSSGASDTQYF.

The chain couples TRBV30 to TRBJ2-7; D might be TRBD1 or TRBD2, each matching 6 bases. The V gene lost 2 bases and the J gene lost 1 base, with 9 bases spanning the gap. CDR1 is GTSNPN, CDR2 SVGIG, per germline (reference sequence). The CDR3 contains 13 residues. The CDR3 DNA is TGTGCCTGGAGTCCGGGGGCTTCCTACGAGCAGTACTTC. Encoded protein: CAWSPGASYEQYF.

This rearrangement joins TRBV20-1 to TRBJ1-1, with D maybe TRBD1 (6 bases). The CDR3 contains 11 residues. Per the germline V gene, CDR1 is DFQATT and CDR2 is SNEGSKA (reference sequence). V shed 3 bases and J shed 12 bases, with 14 bases lying between them. CDR3 sequence: CSARGRGWTFF. The CDR3 nucleotides read TGCAGTGCTAGGGGCAGGGGATGGACTTTCTTT.

In its sample, this clone was seen many times. The sample contains more than one DNA sequence encoding this CDR3. The chain uses TRBV6-1 and TRBJ2-7; D is unresolved. The germline gives CDR1 MNHNS, CDR2 SASEGT. The CDR3 contains 13 residues. V lost 3 bases and J lost 2, with 8 bases in between. DNA for the CDR3: TGTGCCAGCAGTGAGGGCATAGCCTACGAGCAGTACTTC. Translation: CASSEGIAYEQYF.

CDR3 sequence reads: CASSDQGLSTDTQYF. The CDR3 DNA is TGTGCCAGCAGTGACCAGGGTCTTAGCACAGATACGCAGTATTTT. The J gene is TRBJ2-3, the V gene TRBV6-4, with D possibly being TRBD1 (5 bases). This CDR3 is 15 amino acids long. Germline V gives CDR1 MRHNA, CDR2 SNTAGT. V gave up 2 bases and J gave up 0 bases, with 9 bases separating them.

The chain joins TRBV2 to TRBJ1-4; D is unclear. The V end lost 5 bases, the J end lost 3 bases, and 4 bases lay between the germline ends. The CDR3 is 12 residues long. CDR1 SNHLY and CDR2 FYNNEI come from the germline V gene. CDR3: CASSSSNEKLFF. The DNA of the CDR3 is TGTGCCAGCAGTTCATCTAATGAAAAACTGTTTTTT.

This clone was counted a single time. This sequence joins TRBV6-6 and TRBJ2-4; 8 positions agree with TRBD1. V shed 7 bases, J shed 3 bases, and the junction held 5 bases outside the gene matches. The CDR3 is made up of 14 amino acids. Germline V gene lookup returns CDR1 MNHNY and CDR2 SVGAGI (reference sequence). This CDR3 reads CASTPDRVKNIQYF. The CDR3 region has the DNA TGTGCCAGCACCCCGGACAGGGTCAAAAACATTCAGTACTTC.

The rearrangement uses TRBV4-1 and TRBJ2-3; the D is unclear. Germline V gives CDR1 MGHRA, CDR2 YSYEKL. Trimming left V 2 bases short and J 2 bases short, with 8 bases between. CDR3 size: 14 residues. This CDR3 is CASSQLTATDTQYF. The CDR3 bases are TGCGCCAGCAGCCAACTAACAGCCACAGATACGCAGTATTTT.

This clone was observed a handful of times. The chain combines TRBV5-1 with TRBJ2-5, with 8 bases aligning to TRBD2. This CDR3 contains 15 residues. Germline CDR1 reads SGHRS; CDR2 reads YFSETQ. V dropped 4 bases and J dropped 5; count of bases not matched to a gene: 10. The CDR3 loop is CASSPTFGGAETQYF. CDR3 coding DNA: TGCGCCAGCAGCCCAACTTTCGGGGGGGCCGAGACCCAGTACTTC.

The V and J genes are TRBV7-3 and TRBJ2-3; D is unresolved. This CDR3 spans 12 amino acids. Trimming shortened V by 2 bases and J by 6 bases, and 6 bases separated the two germline ends. Germline V lookup: CDR1 SGHTA, CDR2 FQGTGA. The CDR3 loop reads CASSLFGDTQYF. CDR3 sequence (DNA): TGTGCCAGCAGCTTATTCGGGGATACGCAGTATTTT.

The chain joins TRBV6-7 to TRBJ2-7; TRBD2 matches 12 bases. TRBV6-7 is an open reading frame, and its role is uncertain. Trimming cost V 2 bases and J 0 bases; bases outside gene matches: 8. The CDR3 consists of 18 residues. CDR3 sequence (DNA): TGTGCCAGCAGTTACCCCAACGGACTAGCGGGGTCCTCCTACGAGCAGTACTTC. Protein product: CASSYPNGLAGSSYEQYF.